The 24 T cell receptor beta chains below come from one sample, sequenced in a study of blood T cells in healthy people across ages (dated by TCRdb to 2013 to 2016). Library creation used 5' RACE. Data came from an Illumina HiSeq 2500. A second PCR of roughly 6 to 11 cycles was run with a J-beta primer mix and a sample-barcoded 5' primer. In TCRdb, the public reads were trimmed at Q25 with fastp and aligned with MiXCR, with productive beta chains retained. CDR3 protein sequences are deduplicated, and each keeps its most common genes and DNA. The sample records hundreds of thousands of distinct CDR3 sequences, approximately 29% of which are singletons. Approximately 15% of the sample is held by the ten biggest clonotypes. The sequenced material came from blood. The receptor set was obtained from a woman of 80 years or more in good health. Donor details come from another sample of the same person, matched by shared clones.

Notes on this clonotype: It may be a read error: a sequence one base away is much more abundant. V usage is TRBV3-1 and J usage is TRBJ2-3; no clear D. The CDR3 has 14 amino acids. The V and J ends lost 1 base and 4 bases respectively, with 9 bases between them. Germline V gives CDR1 LGHDT, CDR2 YNNKEL (reference sequence). The CDR3 protein is CASSQGRHADTQYF. CDR3 in DNA: TGTGCCAGCAGCCAAGGTCGACACGCAGATACGCAGTATTTT.

The rearrangement joins TRBV6-2 or TRBV6-3 to TRBJ2-5; maybe TRBD2 (6 bases). From germline, CDR1 is MNHEY and CDR2 SVGEGT. Trimming removed 3 bases from V and 3 bases from J, with 14 bases in between. The CDR3 covers 15 residues. CDR3: CASSYRAGFEETQYF. CDR3 in DNA: TGTGCCAGCAGTTATAGAGCGGGCTTTGAAGAGACCCAGTACTTC.

The rearrangement links TRBV6-1 to TRBJ2-1; D possibly matches TRBD1 or TRBD2 (5 bases each). The DNA end favors TRBJ2-7, so the J call may be wrong. Germline-derived CDR1 and CDR2 are MNHNS and SASEGT. CDR3 length equals 15 residues. The CDR3 protein is CASSVNGAPNNEQYF. CDR3 DNA sequence: TGTGCCAGCAGTGTAAACGGGGCTCCCAACAATGAGCAGTACTTC.

About this clonotype itself: Given a much more abundant clone one base away, this may be a read error. The CDR3 spells CASSSRGGADEQFF. The CDR3 DNA is TGCGCCAGCAGTAGTCGCGGGGGGGCCGATGAGCAGTTCTTC. This sequence joins TRBV5-1 and TRBJ2-1; 9 bases are a match to TRBD2. V lost 5 bases to trimming and J lost 8 bases; unmatched junction nucleotides: 8. Per germline, CDR1 SGHRS and CDR2 YFSETQ. The CDR3 covers 14 residues.

This clonotype was recorded at least ten times. V usage is TRBV4-3 and J usage is TRBJ1-5, with no clear D. The V gene lost 1 base and the J gene lost 4 bases, with 8 bases spanning the gap. Looked up from germline, CDR1 is LGHNA and CDR2 is YSLEER. This CDR3 contains 14 residues. CDR3 DNA sequence: TGCGCCAGCAGCCAAGCCCTCGGTAATCAGCCCCAGCATTTT. It yields the protein CASSQALGNQPQHF.

This clonotype has just a few counts. The V call is TRBV28, the J call TRBJ1-4; possible D gene TRBD1, 5 bases. Per the germline V gene, CDR1 is MDHEN and CDR2 is SYDVKM. CDR3 length equals 15 residues. The ends were cut back, 6 bases at V and 4 bases at J, with 15 bases in the middle. The CDR3 coding sequence is TGTGCCAGCAGCCCAGGAGGGGTCGGTAATGAAAAACTGTTTTTT. Its translation: CASSPGGVGNEKLFF.

The chain uses TRBV28 and TRBJ2-7; D is uncertain. Germline V gene sequence: CDR1 MDHEN, CDR2 SYDVKM. With 5 bases removed from V and 6 bases from J, the gap between germline ends came to 8 bases. This CDR3 spans 11 amino acids. Written as DNA, the CDR3 is TGTGCCAGCAGTCTGTCTTTCGAGCAGTACTTC. This translates into CASSLSFEQYF.

As concerns this clonotype: A read error is possible here, since a much larger clone lies one base away. The chain joins TRBV5-1 to TRBJ2-1; 7 nucleotides match TRBD2. There are 16 residues in the CDR3. Unmatched junction bases numbered 11, after V lost 4 bases and J lost 4 bases. The germline CDR1 and CDR2 sequences are SGHRS and YFSETQ. The CDR3 here is CASSVLGRAIYNEQFF. The CDR3 DNA follows: TGCGCCAGCAGCGTTCTTGGGAGGGCCATATACAATGAGCAGTTCTTC.

This clonotype appeared many times. This chain links TRBV21-1 with TRBJ2-7; the DNA was not used to check the table's D call, TRBD2. TRBV21-1 constitutes a pseudogene. The CDR3 runs 15 residues. The CDR3 nucleotides are TGTGCCAGCACCCAAGACGGACTACTCTCCTACGAGCAGTACTTC. It yields the protein CASTQDGLLSYEQYF.

This chain connects TRBV29-1 to TRBJ1-5; no definite D call. Germline lookup yields CDR1 SQVTM and CDR2 ANQGSEA. The CDR3 length is 13 residues. V lost 2 bases to trimming and J lost 0 bases, with 5 bases between them. CDR3 protein: CSVEQDSNQPQHF. The CDR3 nucleotides are TGCAGCGTTGAACAGGATAGCAATCAGCCCCAGCATTTT.

This clonotype was counted only a few times. A much larger clone differs from this one at a single base, so this may be a read error. The chain combines TRBV7-8 with TRBJ2-1; the D is unclear. Germline V gene data show CDR1 as SGHVS and CDR2 as FQNEAQ. The CDR3 extends over 15 amino acids. CDR3 in amino acids: CVSSGRPGPYNEQFF. CDR3 in DNA: TGTGTCAGCAGTGGCCGGCCAGGACCCTACAATGAGCAGTTCTTC.

This clonotype was detected many times. The chain uses TRBV6-6 and TRBJ1-1; D remains ambiguous. The germline V and J ends were trimmed by 5 bases and 1 base, with 8 bases remaining between them. Looked up from germline, CDR1 is MNHNY and CDR2 is SVGAGI (reference sequence). The CDR3 totals 13 residues. CDR3 in DNA: TGTGCCAGCAGTCCACCACAGAACACTGAAGCTTTCTTT. Protein: CASSPPQNTEAFF.

Notes on this clonotype: Germline is not matched at one junction end, which may reflect a read error. V is TRBV4-2 and J is TRBJ2-1, with D possibly being TRBD2 (7 bases). CDR3 length: 18 amino acids. Germline CDR1 and CDR2: LGHNA and YNFKEQ. The CDR3 DNA follows: TGTGCCGGCAGCCAGGAACCCGAGGCGGGGGCGCCCCACAATGAGCAGTTCTTC. Translating gives CAGSQEPEAGAPHNEQFF.

This clonotype was seen only once. A much more abundant neighbour one base away suggests this may be a read error. This sequence joins TRBV2 and TRBJ2-3, with D possibly being TRBD2 (6 bases). Germline CDR1 is SNHLY and CDR2 is FYNNEI. The CDR3 loop spans 14 amino acids. Trimming pared 6 bases from V and 7 bases from J, leaving 17 bases between. Here the CDR3 reads CASRGIGGLNTQYF. The CDR3 DNA reads as TGTGCCAGCAGGGGGATCGGGGGACTTAATACGCAGTATTTT.

As to this clonotype: A read error is possible here, since a much larger clone lies one base away. V gene TRBV5-6 combines with J gene TRBJ1-1; possibly TRBD1 for D (6 bases). The CDR3 has 15 residues. Per germline, CDR1 SGHDT and CDR2 YYEEEE. CDR3 coding DNA: TGTGCCCGCAGCCCGGGAGACAGGCCGTACACTGAAGCTTTCTTT. It is translated as CARSPGDRPYTEAFF.

Points on this clonotype: This may be a read error: a much more frequent sequence differs by one nucleotide. The chain couples TRBV18 to TRBJ1-2; weak D call: TRBD1 (6 bases). Trimming pared 3 bases from V and 0 bases from J, leaving 17 bases between. Germline lookup yields CDR1 KGHSH and CDR2 LQKENI. This CDR3 contains 17 residues. The CDR3 DNA reads TGTGCCAGCTCACCGGTTGGGGGCTCGAGGTCTAACTATGGCTACACCTTC. This sequence encodes CASSPVGGSRSNYGYTF. Supplemented by reference TRBV18 and TRBJ1-2, the full variable domain reads NAGVMQNPRHLVRRRGQEARLRCSPMKGHSHVYWYRQLPEEGLKFMVYLQKENIIDESGMPKERFSAEFPKEGPSILRIQQVVRGDSAAYFCASSPVGGSRSNYGYTFGSGTRLTVV.

The chain has TRBV28 and TRBJ1-2; D gene uncertain. CDR1 and CDR2 (germline): MDHEN, SYDVKM. CDR3 length: 15 amino acids. V was shortened by 2 bases and J by 7 bases, with 17 bases between the two germline ends. The CDR3 region has the DNA TGTGCCAGCAGTTTACAATCCCAGACCCTGAGTGGCTACACCTTC. Translated, it gives CASSLQSQTLSGYTF.

This clonotype was observed many times. The rearrangement joins TRBV12-5 to TRBJ2-1, with TRBD2 matching over 10 bases. Per germline, CDR1 LGHNT and CDR2 FRNRAP. The CDR3 loop spans 21 amino acids. V was clipped by 3 bases and J by 3 bases; unmatched bases: 20. The CDR3 loop reads CASGLSKSGGASRNFYNEQFF. The CDR3 DNA reads TGTGCTAGTGGTTTAAGTAAGAGCGGGGGGGCCTCAAGAAACTTCTACAATGAGCAGTTCTTC.

J is TRBJ2-1 and V is TRBV20-1, with D perhaps matching TRBD2 (6 bases). From germline, CDR1 is DFQATT and CDR2 SNEGSKA (reference sequence). CDR3 length: 15 residues. The V end lost 0 bases, the J end lost 0 bases, and 9 bases lay between the germline ends. The DNA for the CDR3 is TGCAGTGCTAGAGAGGCGGGATTCTCCTACAATGAGCAGTTCTTC. It yields the protein CSAREAGFSYNEQFF.

As for this clonotype: At one end, the junction sequence differs from germline, possibly due to a read error. V usage is TRBV2 and J usage is TRBJ2-7; maybe TRBD1 (5 bases). CDR3 length: 14 residues. CDR1 and CDR2 from the germline V gene are SNHLY and FYNNEI. The CDR3 is CTSRASLVLDEQYF. In DNA, the CDR3 is TGTACCAGCAGGGCGAGCTTAGTTCTCGACGAACAGTACTTC.

This clonotype occurred many times. This may be a read error, as it is one base from a much larger clone. This chain uses TRBV6-5 with TRBJ2-7, with 7 bases aligning to TRBD1. Germline V gives CDR1 MNHEY, CDR2 SVGAGI. This CDR3 is built from 14 residues. Trimming removed 6 bases from V and 0 bases from J; junction bases left unmatched: 5. The chain's CDR3 is CASSRGQFSYEQYF. CDR3 nucleotide sequence: TGTGCCAGCAGCCGGGGACAGTTCTCCTACGAGCAGTACTTC.

This clonotype came up once. A much larger clone is a single base away; this may be a read error. J is TRBJ1-1 and V is TRBV7-3; weak D call: TRBD1 (5 bases). V lost 5 bases and J lost 6, with 19 bases in between. Germline-derived CDR1 and CDR2 are SGHTA and FQGTGA. The CDR3 spans 15 residues. Here the CDR3 DNA reads TGTGCCAGCAGCATGTCCGGGACGGGAGGGTCTGAAGCTTTCTTT. Its protein is CASSMSGTGGSEAFF.

This clonotype was observed at least ten times. V usage is TRBV4-3 and J usage is TRBJ2-1; 8 bases are a match to TRBD2. Germline CDR1 and CDR2: LGHNA and YSLEER. The V and J ends lost 0 bases and 3 bases, in that order; junction bases with no gene match: 4. This CDR3 contains 16 residues. The CDR3 is CASSQDARGGYNEQFF. The CDR3 DNA follows: TGCGCCAGCAGCCAAGATGCCCGGGGGGGCTACAATGAGCAGTTCTTC.

This chain connects TRBV5-1 to TRBJ1-1; D is possibly TRBD1 (5 bases). Trimming removed 0 bases at V and 1 base at J, with 13 bases between. Germline CDR1 is SGHRS and CDR2 is YFSETQ. CDR3 size: 16 residues. The CDR3, as DNA: TGCGCCAGCAGCTTGGATTCTGTCAGGGAGAACACTGAAGCTTTCTTT. Residues: CASSLDSVRENTEAFF. The whole variable domain, remainder taken from reference TRBV5-1 and TRBJ1-1, is KAGVTQTPRYLIKTRGQQVTLSCSPISGHRSVSWYQQTPGQGLQFLFEYFSETQRNKGNFPGRFSGRQFSNSRSEMNVSTLELGDSALYLCASSLDSVRENTEAFFGQGTRLTVV.